The present T cell receptor beta chain was sequenced within a study of blood T cell repertoires in COVID-19 (dated by TCRdb to about 2020). As for the study more broadly: The collaborator samples originated in the United States, Italy and Spain and spanned the acute and convalescent phases of COVID-19. The prospective study material was composed of cDNA or gDNA derived from T cells, B-cell-depleted T cells, or PBMCs. Deeply sampled blood TCRbeta repertoires from subjects exposed to, actively infected with, or recovered from COVID-19 were included in the dataset. A freely available public database, intended as a resource for researchers studying the immune response to SARS-CoV-2, is where the repertoires were released. Samples were obtained from the ongoing ImmuneRACE study (first 160 participants) and from about 1,300 subjects provided by 6 global collaborators. The sample metadata nearly always contained a de-identified subject ID, COVID-19 status, age in years and sex. Where available, HLA class I and class II types were obtained from metadata supplied by the sample provider rather than from assay-based typing.

Each collaborating institution followed its own protocols to collect whole blood in K2EDTA tubes. For TCRbeta analysis, collaborator samples were shipped as frozen whole blood, as isolated PBMCs, or as DNA extracted from either sample type. This clone showed up just a few times. Its antigen specificity is not known. Base qualities are not recorded, but no much larger clone differs from it by a single base. CDR1 LNHDA and CDR2 SQIVND are derived from the germline V gene (reference sequence). V drops 0 bases and J drops 8 bases, leaving 16 bases in between. The CDR3, cysteine through phenylalanine, is 15 amino acids long. Only the CDR3 portion is preserved as DNA: 45 bases, with reading frame beginning at the first base. What the study reported, not specific to this receptor: How much clinical and demographic metadata was included differed by source and by participant, and the metadata was provided uncurated.

TCRbeta CDR3 regions were amplified from genomic DNA by means of the immunoSEQ Assay, a bias-controlled multiplex PCR. Per the original workflow: The number of nucleated cells in each sample was estimated from the amplification of reference gene primers within the assay. Sequence reads were collapsed and filtered to measure the absolute abundance of every unique TCRbeta CDR3 rearrangement. For each sample, productive Simpson clonality was calculated as the square root of Simpson's diversity index over productive rearrangements. Sourced from immuneACCESS, this table was stored by TCRdb with only in-frame sequences that have V and J called. A share of the clones is absent; for the studies checked, an unresolved V gene accounts for under half, and the remainder has no known explanation. V, J and clone size reflect that table, while D and trimming were determined from the DNA. Across this sample there are over 150,000 clones, with almost 85% seen only once. Of the sample, around 6.9% is held by the ten largest clones.

This sequence originates from a human donor with acute or convalescent COVID-19. The donor label of this sample is uncertain. The rearrangement combines TRBV19 with TRBJ1-2, with the D gene not clear enough to name. Material for sequencing was peripheral blood. The CDR3 loop reads CASSIDGLERLGYTF. The DNA reads TGTGCCAGTAGTATAGATGGGTTGGAGAGGTTGGGCTACACCTTC.